This T cell receptor (beta chain) stems from a study of breast tumors, draining lymph nodes, adjacent tissues. TCRdb re-called the multiplex PCR reads with MiXCR, one entry per CDR3 protein. The table lists around 130,000 distinct CDR3 sequences, 20% of them singletons, with less than 4% in the top ten. This clonotype was detected many times. What it binds is unknown. Samples came from axillary lymph nodes draining the breast cancer. Study-level results: Tumors had less TCR diversity than lymph nodes, more than nontumor tissue.

Sequencing input: axillary lymph node tissue. The clonotype was recovered from a female donor with breast cancer. Some clones in this sample may be carry-over from other donors' samples.

CDR3: CSAPPLGVSTDTQYF. In DNA, the CDR3 is TGCAGTGCCCCCCCCCTAGGGGTTAGCACAGATACGCAGTATTTT. The chain combines TRBV20-1 with TRBJ2-3; maybe TRBD1 (5 bases). The CDR3 is 15 amino acids. CDR1 DFQATT and CDR2 SNEGSKA come from the germline V gene (reference sequence). V was trimmed by 6 bases and J by 0 bases, leaving 16 bases between them.